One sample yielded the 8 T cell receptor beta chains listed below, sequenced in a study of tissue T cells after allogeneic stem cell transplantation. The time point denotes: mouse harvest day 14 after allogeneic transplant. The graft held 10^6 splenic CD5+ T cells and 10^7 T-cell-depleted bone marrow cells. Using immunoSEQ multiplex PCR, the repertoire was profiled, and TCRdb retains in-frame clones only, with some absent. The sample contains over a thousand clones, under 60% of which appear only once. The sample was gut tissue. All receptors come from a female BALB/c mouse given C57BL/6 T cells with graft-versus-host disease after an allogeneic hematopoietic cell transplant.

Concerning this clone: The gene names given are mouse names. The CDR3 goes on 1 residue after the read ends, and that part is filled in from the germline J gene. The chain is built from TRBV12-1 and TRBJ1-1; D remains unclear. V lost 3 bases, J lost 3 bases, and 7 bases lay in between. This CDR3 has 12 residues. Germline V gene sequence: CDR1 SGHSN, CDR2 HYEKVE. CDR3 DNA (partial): TGTGCCAGCTCTATACAATACACAGAAGTCTTC. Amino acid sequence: CASSIQYTEVF. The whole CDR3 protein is CASSIQYTEVFF. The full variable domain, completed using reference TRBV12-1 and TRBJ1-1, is DSGVVQSPRHIIKEKGGRSVLTCIPISGHSNVVWYQQTLGKELKFLIQHYEKVERDKGFLPSRFSVQQFDDYHSEMNMSALELEDSAMYFCASSIQYTEVFFGKGTRLTVV.

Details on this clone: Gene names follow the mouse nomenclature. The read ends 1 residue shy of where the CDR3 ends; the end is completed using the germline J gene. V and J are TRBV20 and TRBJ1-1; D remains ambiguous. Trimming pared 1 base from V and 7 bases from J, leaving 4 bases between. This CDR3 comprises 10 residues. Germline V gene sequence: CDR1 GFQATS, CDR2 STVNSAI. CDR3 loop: CGARGGEVFF. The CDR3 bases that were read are TGTGGTGCTAGGGGCGGAGAAGTCTTC. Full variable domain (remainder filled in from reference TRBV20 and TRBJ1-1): GALVYQYPRRTICKSGTSMRMECQAVGFQATSVAWYRQSPQKTFELIALSTVNSAIKYEQNFTQEKFPISHPNLSFSSMTVLNAYLEDRGLYLCGARGGEVFFGKGTRLTVV.

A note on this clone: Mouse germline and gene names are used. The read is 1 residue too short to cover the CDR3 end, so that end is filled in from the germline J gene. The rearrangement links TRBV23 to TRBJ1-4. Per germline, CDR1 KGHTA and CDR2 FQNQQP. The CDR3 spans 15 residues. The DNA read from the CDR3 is TGCTCCAGCAGTCAATCCGCATTTTCCAACGAAAGATTATTT. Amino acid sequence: CSSSQSAFSNERLF. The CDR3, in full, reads CSSSQSAFSNERLFF.

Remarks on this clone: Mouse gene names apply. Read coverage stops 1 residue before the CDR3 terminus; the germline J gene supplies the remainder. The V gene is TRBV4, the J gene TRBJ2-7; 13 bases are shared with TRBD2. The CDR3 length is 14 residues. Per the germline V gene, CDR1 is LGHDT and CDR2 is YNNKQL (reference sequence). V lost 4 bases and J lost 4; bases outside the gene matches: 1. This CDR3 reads CASSSGLGGYEQYF. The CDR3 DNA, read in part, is TGTGCCAGCAGCTCGGGACTGGGGGGGTATGAACAGTAC.

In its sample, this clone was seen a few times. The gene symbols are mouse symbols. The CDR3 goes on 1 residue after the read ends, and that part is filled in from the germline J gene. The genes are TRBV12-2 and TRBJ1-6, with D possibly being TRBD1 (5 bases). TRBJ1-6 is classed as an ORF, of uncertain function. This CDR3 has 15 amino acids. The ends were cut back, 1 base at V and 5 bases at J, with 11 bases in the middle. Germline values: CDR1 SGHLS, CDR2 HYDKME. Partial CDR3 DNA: TGTGCCAGCTCTCTGGGGCCCATTAATAATTCGCCCCTCTAC. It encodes CASSLGPINNSPLY. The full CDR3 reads CASSLGPINNSPLYF.

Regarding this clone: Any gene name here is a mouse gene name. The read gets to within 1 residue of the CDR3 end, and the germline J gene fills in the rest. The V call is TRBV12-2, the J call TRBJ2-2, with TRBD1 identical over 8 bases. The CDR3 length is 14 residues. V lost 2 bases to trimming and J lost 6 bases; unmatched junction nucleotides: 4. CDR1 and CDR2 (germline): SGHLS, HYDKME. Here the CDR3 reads CASSRTGKAGQLYF. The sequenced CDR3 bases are TGTGCCAGCTCTCGGACAGGGAAGGCCGGGCAGCTCTAC.

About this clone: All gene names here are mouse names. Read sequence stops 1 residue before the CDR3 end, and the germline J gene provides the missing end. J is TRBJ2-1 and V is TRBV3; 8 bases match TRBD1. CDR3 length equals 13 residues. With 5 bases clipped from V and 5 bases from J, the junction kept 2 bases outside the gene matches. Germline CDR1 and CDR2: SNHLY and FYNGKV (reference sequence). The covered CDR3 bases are TGTGCCAGCAGCCGACAGGGGAATGCTGAGCAGTTC. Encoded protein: CASSRQGNAEQF. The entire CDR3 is CASSRQGNAEQFF.

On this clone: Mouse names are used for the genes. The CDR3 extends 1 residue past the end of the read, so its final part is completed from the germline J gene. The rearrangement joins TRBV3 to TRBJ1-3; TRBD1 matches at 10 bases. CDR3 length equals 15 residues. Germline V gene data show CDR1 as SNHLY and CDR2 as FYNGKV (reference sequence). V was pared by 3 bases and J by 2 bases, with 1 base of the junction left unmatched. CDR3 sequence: CASSFGQGAGNTLYF. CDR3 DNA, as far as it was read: TGTGCCAGCAGCTTCGGACAGGGGGCTGGAAATACGCTCTAT.